This section outlines one TCR beta chain sequence together with its context. Enrollees, 18 to 89 years old, lived in roughly 24 US areas. The data belong to a study of blood T cell repertoires in COVID-19. Across the study: Acute and convalescent COVID-19 specimens originated in the United States, Italy and Spain. The cDNA or gDNA used as material had been derived from T cells, B-cell-depleted T cells, or PBMCs.

Original handling: Reference gene primer amplification gave estimated nucleated cell counts. The method was immunoSEQ multiplex PCR; TCRdb's version includes in-frame clones alone and lacks a portion of them. That table gives V, J and clone size, and the DNA gave D and trimming. The sample carries 200,000 to 250,000 clones, 86% recorded once. This CDR3 spans 18 amino acids. CDR1 and CDR2 (germline): PRHDT, FYEKMQ (reference sequence). Trimming stripped 4 bases from V and 8 bases from J, with 29 bases between. The V gene is TRBV13, the J gene TRBJ1-2; TRBD1 might be the D (6 bases). This sequence originates from a woman in her 40s with acute COVID-19. Input material: PBMCs or T cells enriched from blood (not recorded which). The CDR3 sequence: CASSSQVMYKGVLLGYTF. The CDR3 region has the DNA TGTGCCAGCAGCTCCCAGGTTATGTACAAGGGGGTGTTATTAGGCTACACCTTC.